This is a list of T cell receptor beta chains from one sample in a study of blood T cell repertoires in COVID-19. This table comes from immunoSEQ multiplex PCR, and its TCRdb copy is limited to in-frame clones, with some not included. This sample has nearly 90,000 clones, with about 90% found just once. Sequencing was done on a sample of peripheral blood. These receptors were obtained from a man between 18 and 35 years old with COVID-19, enrolled during active disease. Each CDR3 is given with its conserved first and last residue. Fields, in order: CDR3 DNA, CDR3 protein, clone size, J gene, V gene, D gene. D genes are given only for firm matches. Where a row states a size, it is once, few, many or the class of an expanded clone; other rows omit it.

CDR3 DNA: TGTGCCATCAGTGAGGCGACAGGGGGTTTGTATGGCTACACCTTC
CDR3 protein: CAISEATGGLYGYTF
clone size: once
J gene: TRBJ1-2
V gene: TRBV10-3
D gene: TRBD1

CDR3 DNA: TGTGCCAGCAGCCAAGATCCCGGTGTCTACACCTTC
CDR3 protein: CASSQDPGVYTF
clone size: NA
J gene: TRBJ1-2
V gene: TRBV4-2
D gene: NA

CDR3 DNA: TGTGCCAGCAGCGTAGGGACTACCGCCGGGTATGAGCAGTTCTTC
CDR3 protein: CASSVGTTAGYEQFF
clone size: NA
J gene: TRBJ2-1
V gene: TRBV9
D gene: NA

CDR3 DNA: TGCGCCAGCAGCTTGGGGACAGGGACCTACGAGCAGTACTTC
CDR3 protein: CASSLGTGTYEQYF
clone size: NA
J gene: TRBJ2-7
V gene: TRBV5-1
D gene: TRBD1

CDR3 DNA: TGTGCCAGCAGTTCGTACCCCGGGGGAAGCCAAGAGACCCAGTACTTC
CDR3 protein: CASSSYPGGSQETQYF
clone size: NA
J gene: TRBJ2-5
V gene: TRBV27
D gene: NA

CDR3 DNA: TGTGCCAGCAGTTGGTCAACTCAGGGCCCCAATTCACCCCTCCACTTT
CDR3 protein: CASSWSTQGPNSPLHF
clone size: NA
J gene: TRBJ1-6
V gene: TRBV2
D gene: NA

CDR3 DNA: TGTGCCAGTAACCCCCGGGGTCAGCCCCAGCATTTT
CDR3 protein: CASNPRGQPQHF
clone size: NA
J gene: TRBJ1-5
V gene: TRBV19
D gene: NA

CDR3 DNA: TGTGCCAGCAGTTTATGGACTCGGGGGGAGCTGTTTTTT
CDR3 protein: CASSLWTRGELFF
clone size: NA
J gene: TRBJ2-2
V gene: TRBV28
D gene: NA

CDR3 DNA: TGTGCCAGCAGTTACTCGGAGAGGTCTAACTATGGCTACACCTTC
CDR3 protein: CASSYSERSNYGYTF
clone size: NA
J gene: TRBJ1-2
V gene: TRBV6-5
D gene: NA

CDR3 DNA: TGTGCCAGCACCCGACAGGCCCAACTCGAGCAGTACTTC
CDR3 protein: CASTRQAQLEQYF
clone size: NA
J gene: TRBJ2-7
V gene: TRBV7-8
D gene: NA

CDR3 DNA: TGCAGCGCCACTATAGGGGGTGGTGGCTTCGGCTACACCTTC
CDR3 protein: CSATIGGGGFGYTF
clone size: NA
J gene: TRBJ1-2
V gene: TRBV29-1
D gene: NA

CDR3 DNA: TGTGCCAGCAGCGTAACAGACAAGTCCAGCAACACCATATATTTT
CDR3 protein: CASSVTDKSSNTIYF
clone size: NA
J gene: TRBJ1-3
V gene: TRBV9
D gene: NA

CDR3 DNA: TGTGCCAGCTCAACATTGACAGGTTTGAGCACTGAAGCTTTCTTT
CDR3 protein: CASSTLTGLSTEAFF
clone size: NA
J gene: TRBJ1-1
V gene: TRBV18
D gene: NA

CDR3 DNA: TGTGCCAGCAGCCGCACCGGACAGGGGGTTCTCAATGAGCAGTTCTTC
CDR3 protein: CASSRTGQGVLNEQFF
clone size: NA
J gene: TRBJ2-1
V gene: TRBV5-6
D gene: TRBD1

CDR3 DNA: TGCAGCGTTGAAGGATCCGGGTGGAACACCGGGGAGCTGTTTTTT
CDR3 protein: CSVEGSGWNTGELFF
clone size: NA
J gene: TRBJ2-2
V gene: TRBV29-1
D gene: NA

CDR3 DNA: TGTGCCAGCTCACCACCGACTAGCGGTGACAATGAGCAGTTCTTC
CDR3 protein: CASSPPTSGDNEQFF
clone size: NA
J gene: TRBJ2-1
V gene: TRBV18
D gene: TRBD2

CDR3 DNA: TGTGCCAGCGTTCGTTGGGGGGGCACTGAAGCTTTCTTT
CDR3 protein: CASVRWGGTEAFF
clone size: NA
J gene: TRBJ1-1
V gene: TRBV28
D gene: NA

CDR3 DNA: TGTGCCAGCAGTTTAGCGAGGAATGAGCAGTTCTTC
CDR3 protein: CASSLARNEQFF
clone size: NA
J gene: TRBJ2-1
V gene: TRBV12-3/TRBV12-4
D gene: NA

CDR3 DNA: TGTGCCAGCAGCTTCGGAGGGGCGAGCTCTGGAAACACCATATATTTT
CDR3 protein: CASSFGGASSGNTIYF
clone size: NA
J gene: TRBJ1-3
V gene: TRBV7-8
D gene: NA

CDR3 DNA: TGTGCCAGCAGTTCGCTATCCTACGAGCAGTACTTC
CDR3 protein: CASSSLSYEQYF
clone size: NA
J gene: TRBJ2-7
V gene: TRBV27
D gene: NA

CDR3 DNA: TGTGCCAGCAGCTTCGGGAGACGAGATACGCAGTATTTT
CDR3 protein: CASSFGRRDTQYF
clone size: NA
J gene: TRBJ2-3
V gene: TRBV5-6
D gene: NA

CDR3 DNA: TGTGCCAGCAGCTCACCTAGCGGGAGTCGCGAGCAGTACTTC
CDR3 protein: CASSSPSGSREQYF
clone size: NA
J gene: TRBJ2-7
V gene: TRBV7-9
D gene: TRBD2